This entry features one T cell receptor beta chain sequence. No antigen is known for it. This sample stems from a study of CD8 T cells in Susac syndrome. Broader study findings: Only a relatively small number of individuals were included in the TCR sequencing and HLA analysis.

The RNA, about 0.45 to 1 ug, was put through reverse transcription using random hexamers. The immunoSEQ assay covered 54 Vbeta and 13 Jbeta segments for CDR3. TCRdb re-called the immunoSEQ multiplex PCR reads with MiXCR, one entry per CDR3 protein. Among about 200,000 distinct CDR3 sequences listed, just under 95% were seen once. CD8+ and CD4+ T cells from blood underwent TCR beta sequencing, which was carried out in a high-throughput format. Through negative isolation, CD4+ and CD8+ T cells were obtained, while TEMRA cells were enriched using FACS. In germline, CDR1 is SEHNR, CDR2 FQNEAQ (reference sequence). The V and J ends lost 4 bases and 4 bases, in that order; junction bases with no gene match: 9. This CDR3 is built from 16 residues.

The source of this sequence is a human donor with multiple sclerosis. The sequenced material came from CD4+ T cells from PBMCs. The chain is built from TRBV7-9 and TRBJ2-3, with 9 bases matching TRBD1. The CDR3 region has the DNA TGTGCCAGCAGCTGTCAACAGGGGGCGTTTGCAGATACGCAGTATTTT. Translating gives CASSCQQGAFADTQYF. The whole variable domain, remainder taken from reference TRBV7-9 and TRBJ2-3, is DTGVSQNPRHKITKRGQNVTFRCDPISEHNRLYWYRQTLGQGPEFLTYFQNEAQLEKSRLLSDRFSAERPKGSFSTLEIQRTEQGDSAMYLCASSCQQGAFADTQYFGPGTRLTVL.